The 25 T cell receptor beta chains in this list originate from one sample, sequenced in a study of beta chain features in type 1 diabetes (dated by TCRdb to between 2018 and 2020). The method was the immunoSEQ multiplex PCR assay. The High Capacity cDNA Reverse Transcription Kit was used to reverse transcribe all of the isolated RNA, meaning that expressed TCRB transcripts were what got sequenced. Drawn from immuneACCESS, this table holds only the in-frame rearrangements with V and J called that TCRdb kept. Clones are partly lost; checked studies trace under half to an unresolved V gene and leave the rest unexplained. Here the sample has 330,000 or so clones; about 20% occur a single time. The top ten hold 0.035% to 0.05% of the sample. The sample taken for sequencing was naive CD4+ T cells from blood. The cell subset or site label for this specimen denotes: true naive CD4+ T cells. The receptors were sampled from a woman between 18 and 29 years old in good health.

The chain has TRBV5-5 and TRBJ1-5, with 8 positions matching TRBD1. Germline V gives CDR1 SGHKS, CDR2 YYEKEE (reference sequence). CDR3 length: 15 residues. J was trimmed by 7 bases and V by 6 bases; bases with no gene match: 12. CDR3 loop: CASTPQGAVGQPQHF. The CDR3 coding sequence is TGTGCCAGCACGCCCCAGGGGGCTGTCGGACAGCCCCAGCATTTT.

The chain links TRBV10-2 to TRBJ2-2, with 8 positions matching TRBD2. This CDR3 has 14 residues. With V trimmed by 6 bases and J by 3 bases, 3 bases remained unmatched. Germline lookup yields CDR1 WSHSY and CDR2 SAAADI. The CDR3 region is CASRRLAYTGELFF. The DNA of the CDR3 is TGCGCCAGCAGGCGACTAGCGTACACCGGGGAGCTGTTTTTT.

This rearrangement joins TRBV4-2 to TRBJ2-2; D uncertain. The CDR3 consists of 12 residues. V lost 6 bases and J 1 base, leaving 3 bases between the germline ends. Germline CDR1 LGHNA, CDR2 YNFKEQ. CDR3 residues: CASSQNTGELFF. The CDR3 DNA reads as TGTGCCAGCAGTCAGAACACCGGGGAGCTGTTTTTT.

This clone was observed a few times. The CDR3 coding sequence is TGCGCCAGCAGCCTCCGACAGGGGGCCTACTCGAACACCGGGGAGCTGTTTTTT. Its protein product is CASSLRQGAYSNTGELFF. This sequence joins TRBV4-3 and TRBJ2-2, with 10 bases fitting TRBD1. This CDR3 contains 18 residues. V shed 4 bases and J 0 bases; nucleotides not matched to a gene: 8. The V gene's germline CDR1 is LGHNA and CDR2 YSLEER.

The sample holds a few counts of this clone. The chain has TRBV5-1 and TRBJ1-1, with a possible D match to TRBD1 (5 bases). Germline assignment: CDR1 SGHRS and CDR2 YFSETQ. The length of the CDR3 is 14 residues. V was pared by 1 base and J by 4 bases, with 11 bases between. The CDR3 sequence is CASSLIGDTTEAFF. CDR3 sequence (DNA): TGCGCCAGCAGCTTGATAGGGGATACCACTGAAGCTTTCTTT.

This chain links TRBV5-1 with TRBJ2-3; 7 bases match TRBD1. The CDR3 runs 18 residues. V lost 3 bases and J lost 1; bases outside the gene matches: 14. Germline-derived CDR1 and CDR2 are SGHRS and YFSETQ. CDR3: CASSSRTGPNVRTDTQYF. The CDR3 DNA follows: TGCGCCAGCAGCTCGCGGACAGGACCCAATGTGCGCACAGATACGCAGTATTTT.

This clone showed up just a few times. CDR3 nucleotides: TGCGCCAGCAGCTTTCGACTAGCGGGGTCAGATACGCAGTATTTT. Amino acids: CASSFRLAGSDTQYF. The V gene is TRBV5-1, the J gene TRBJ2-3, with TRBD2 matching over 11 bases. The J segment lost 4 bases and the V segment lost 2 bases, leaving 3 bases of the junction unmatched. This CDR3 has 15 amino acids. Germline loops: CDR1 SGHRS, CDR2 YFSETQ.

This clone was recorded a few times. The chain links TRBV2 to TRBJ1-3; D perhaps matches TRBD1 (6 bases). The CDR3 is 14 residues long. V dropped 4 bases and J dropped 3 bases, with 10 bases sitting between them. Germline-derived CDR1 and CDR2 are SNHLY and FYNNEI. CDR3 coding DNA: TGTGCCAGCAGTGTGGGGGCCCGTGGAAACACCATATATTTT. Translated: CASSVGARGNTIYF.

As DNA, the CDR3 is TGCGCCAGCAGCTACGACAGAAGGAACACTGAAGCTTTCTTT. Its translation is CASSYDRRNTEAFF. V usage is TRBV5-1 and J usage is TRBJ1-1; maybe TRBD1 (5 bases). V was shortened by 3 bases and J by 1 base, with 10 bases between the two germline ends. In germline, CDR1 is SGHRS, CDR2 YFSETQ. This CDR3 contains 14 residues. Variable domain in full (rest from reference TRBV5-1 and TRBJ1-1): KAGVTQTPRYLIKTRGQQVTLSCSPISGHRSVSWYQQTPGQGLQFLFEYFSETQRNKGNFPGRFSGRQFSNSRSEMNVSTLELGDSALYLCASSYDRRNTEAFFGQGTRLTVV.

The gene calls are TRBV7-9 and TRBJ1-1, with 7 bases fitting TRBD1. V gave up 7 bases and J gave up 3 bases; unmatched junction bases: 14. This CDR3 region has 16 residues. In germline, CDR1 is SEHNR, CDR2 FQNEAQ (reference sequence). CDR3: CASNSRGTGADTEAFF. CDR3 DNA: TGTGCCAGCAACTCGAGGGGAACAGGGGCGGACACTGAAGCTTTCTTT.

This clone was counted between two and nine times. This CDR3 is also generated by other DNA sequences in the sample. The chain links TRBV7-2 to TRBJ2-5, with a tentative D call TRBD1 (6 bases). V was clipped by 5 bases and J by 2 bases, with 9 bases between them. This CDR3 is 13 amino acids long. CDR1 SGHTA and CDR2 FQGNSA come from the germline V gene. The chain's CDR3 is CASSLRGQETQYF. CDR3 nucleotide sequence: TGTGCCAGCAGCCTAAGGGGGCAAGAGACCCAGTACTTC.

J is TRBJ2-3 and V is TRBV7-9, with D possibly matching TRBD1 (7 bases). The V gene's germline CDR1 is SEHNR and CDR2 FQNEAQ (reference sequence). V was clipped by 8 bases and J by 4 bases, with 16 bases between them. The CDR3 sequence is 14 residues long. This chain's CDR3 is CASAPGGSADTQYF. Here the CDR3 DNA reads TGTGCCAGCGCCCCAGGGGGGAGCGCAGATACGCAGTATTTT.

The chain has TRBV23-1 and TRBJ2-7; weak D call: TRBD1 (6 bases). TRBV23-1 is an ORF, and what it does is uncertain. The CDR3 extends over 17 amino acids. V was shortened by 2 bases and J by 3 bases, with 20 bases between the two germline ends. CDR3 region: CASSQPRGGDRSYEQYF. The CDR3 DNA sequence: TGCGCCAGCAGTCAACCCCGTGGGGGAGACAGGAGCTACGAGCAGTACTTC.

This clone showed up just a few times. The chain carries TRBV19 and TRBJ1-2; 7 bases align to TRBD1. The CDR3 runs 14 residues. Germline V gives CDR1 LNHDA, CDR2 SQIVND (reference sequence). Losses at the gene ends were 6 bases for V and 3 bases for J; bases not matched to a gene: 7. Here the CDR3 reads CASRDPGTDYGYTF. The CDR3 nucleotides are TGTGCCAGTAGGGACCCCGGGACAGACTATGGCTACACCTTC.

This clone showed up just a few times. The V and J genes are TRBV4-1 and TRBJ2-4; perhaps TRBD2 as D (5 bases). Trimming shortened V by 3 bases and J by 7 bases, and 13 bases separated the two germline ends. The germline CDR1 and CDR2 sequences are MGHRA and YSYEKL. CDR3 length equals 14 residues. CDR3 loop: CASSQPDYANIQYF. CDR3 sequence (DNA): TGCGCCAGCAGCCAGCCCGACTACGCGAACATTCAGTACTTC.

This clone appeared a few times. This chain connects TRBV18 to TRBJ1-1; D is perhaps TRBD1 (5 bases). Germline V lookup: CDR1 KGHSH, CDR2 LQKENI. V was pared by 6 bases and J by 11 bases, with 16 bases between. This CDR3 is built from 12 residues. Here the CDR3 DNA reads TGTGCCAGCTCTATTCAACGGGGGATGGCTTTCTTT. Amino acid sequence: CASSIQRGMAFF.

This clone was seen only a few times. The V call is TRBV12-5, the J call TRBJ1-4, with 7 bases that match TRBD1. V trimming: 7 bases; J trimming: 8 bases; junction bases outside the gene matches: 10. The germline V gene encodes CDR1 LGHNT and CDR2 FRNRAP. CDR3 size: 14 residues. The CDR3, as DNA: TGTGCTAGTGCCCTCGACAGGGTGGCAGAAAAACTGTTTTTT. It is translated as CASALDRVAEKLFF.

This clone was picked up a small number of times. The rearrangement links TRBV28 to TRBJ2-7; D might be TRBD1 (6 bases). V shed 8 bases and J shed 3 bases, with 14 bases lying between them. The CDR3 is 13 amino acids. Germline V CDR1 and CDR2: MDHEN, SYDVKM. Written as DNA, the CDR3 is TGTGCCAGCCCACAGGGAGAGGGCTACGAGCAGTACTTC. Residues: CASPQGEGYEQYF.

V gene TRBV27 combines with J gene TRBJ1-5; TRBD1 agrees at 10 bases. The CDR3 length is 15 residues. The ends lost 4 bases at V and 5 bases at J; junction bases unmatched: 5. Germline CDR1 MNHEY, CDR2 SMNVEV (reference sequence). CDR3 DNA: TGTGCCAGCAGTTCCGGGACAGGGGCGGATCAGCCCCAGCATTTT. This encodes CASSSGTGADQPQHF.

V and J are TRBV9 and TRBJ2-5; 9 positions agree with TRBD2. Germline loops: CDR1 SGDLS, CDR2 YYNGEE. This CDR3 contains 17 residues. J gave up 1 base and V 0 bases, and 7 bases lay outside the gene matches. The CDR3 nucleotides read TGTGCCAGCAGCGTAGCCGGGGGTAGCGGGGGCCAAGAGACCCAGTACTTC. Encoded protein: CASSVAGGSGGQETQYF.

The CDR3 loop is CASSLAVATLSSTDTQYF. CDR3 nucleotide sequence: TGCGCCAGCAGCTTGGCGGTAGCTACACTTTCTAGCACAGATACGCAGTATTTT. The gene calls are TRBV5-1 and TRBJ2-3; no reliable D call. CDR1 is SGHRS, CDR2 YFSETQ, per germline. Trimming removed 0 bases from V and 0 bases from J, with 17 bases in between. The CDR3 spans 18 residues.

This clone has more than one count but fewer than ten. This chain links TRBV2 with TRBJ2-4; maybe TRBD1 (6 bases). Germline-derived CDR1 and CDR2 are SNHLY and FYNNEI. The CDR3 spans 14 residues. Trimming took off 4 bases at V and 12 bases at J, with 19 bases between the two ends. CDR3 region: CASSVYVLGATQYF. The DNA for the CDR3 is TGTGCCAGCAGTGTGTATGTTTTGGGGGCCACTCAGTACTTC. Complete variable domain (other parts from reference TRBV2 and TRBJ2-4): EPEVTQTPSHQVTQMGQEVILRCVPISNHLYFYWYRQILGQKVEFLVSFYNNEISEKSEIFDDQFSVERPDGSNFTLKIRSTKLEDSAMYFCASSVYVLGATQYFGAGTRLSVL.

The gene calls are TRBV5-8 and TRBJ1-5; 8 bases line up with TRBD1. Unmatched junction bases numbered 10, after V lost 5 bases and J lost 6 bases. Germline V gene data show CDR1 as SGHTS and CDR2 as YDEGEE. CDR3 length: 15 residues. CDR3 loop: CASSFGQGEAQPQHF. The CDR3 nucleotides read TGTGCCAGCAGTTTTGGACAGGGAGAGGCTCAGCCCCAGCATTTT.

This clone was observed a few times. Different DNA sequences within this sample yield the same CDR3. The chain combines TRBV9 with TRBJ2-7, with 11 nucleotides matching TRBD2. The germline gives CDR1 SGDLS, CDR2 YYNGEE. CDR3 size: 15 residues. The V gene end was trimmed by 0 bases and the J gene end by 1 base; junction bases not matched to a gene: 0. For the CDR3, the DNA is TGTGCCAGCAGCGTAGGACTAGCGGGATCCTACGAGCAGTACTTC. Residues: CASSVGLAGSYEQYF.

The CDR3 reads CASSPHGTGNTGELFF. The CDR3 region has the DNA TGCGCCAGCAGCCCTCACGGGACAGGGAACACCGGGGAGCTGTTTTTT. The genes are TRBV5-1 and TRBJ2-2; 8 positions agree with TRBD1. The CDR3 consists of 16 residues. Trimming took 4 bases from V and 1 from J; bases not matched to a gene: 6. Germline CDR1 reads SGHRS; CDR2 reads YFSETQ.